This entry concerns a single TCR beta chain. Its antigen specificity is not known. No base quality information exists; no much larger clone differs at one position. TCRbeta CDR3 regions were amplified from genomic DNA using the immunoSEQ Assay, a bias-controlled multiplex PCR. The original methods were these. The number of nucleated cells in each sample was estimated by amplification of reference gene primers within the assay. To quantify the absolute abundance of each unique TCRbeta CDR3 rearrangement, sequence reads were collapsed and filtered. For each sample, productive Simpson clonality was calculated as the square root of Simpson's diversity index across productive rearrangements. TCRdb holds this immuneACCESS table with in-frame rearrangements only. Some clones are missing; in checked studies, unresolved V genes explain under half, and the rest has no known cause. V and J calls plus clone size are reproduced from that table; the DNA served to infer D and trimming. Counted in this sample were more than 110,000 clones; 70% to 85% of them appeared once. The top ten clones comprise 6% to 7.5% of the sample.

The sample belongs to a study of blood T cell repertoires in COVID-19 (dated by TCRdb to the early 2020s). About the full investigation: Samples covering the acute and convalescent phases of COVID-19 were provided by collaborators in the United States, Italy and Spain. Where HLA class I and class II types were available, the types were taken from metadata supplied by the sample provider, not from assay-based typing. Samples came from the ongoing ImmuneRACE study (first 160 participants) plus 1,254 subjects from 6 global collaborators. Deeply sampled blood TCRbeta repertoires from subjects exposed to, actively infected with, or recovered from COVID-19 were included in the dataset. Nearly every sample came with metadata listing a de-identified subject ID, COVID-19 status, age in years and sex. A freely available public database, intended as a resource for researchers studying the immune response to SARS-CoV-2, is where the repertoires were released. The prospective study material was composed of cDNA or gDNA derived from T cells, B-cell-depleted T cells, or PBMCs.

The collaborating institutions used their own protocols to collect whole blood in K2EDTA tubes. For TCRbeta analysis, collaborators shipped samples in one of three forms: frozen whole blood, isolated PBMCs, or DNA extracted from either of those sample types. Summary of the overall study and its limitations: Clinical and demographic metadata were provided uncurated, with the amount varying by source and participant.

CDR1 LGHDT and CDR2 YNNKEL are derived from the germline V gene (reference sequence). Including cysteine and phenylalanine, the CDR3 has 12 amino acids. Left in the record is the CDR3 DNA by itself, 36 bases read in frame from the first base. The junction shows trimming of 0 bases on V and 7 bases on J, plus 3 bases between the germline ends. Source material: peripheral blood. The TCR sequence derives from a human donor in a cohort sampled during active COVID-19. The chain employs TRBV3-1 (or the pseudogene TRBV3-2) and TRBJ2-2; the D gene identity is not certain. The DNA sequence reads TGTGCCAGCAGCCAAGACTACGGGGAGCTGTTTTTT. The translation is CASSQDYGELFF.